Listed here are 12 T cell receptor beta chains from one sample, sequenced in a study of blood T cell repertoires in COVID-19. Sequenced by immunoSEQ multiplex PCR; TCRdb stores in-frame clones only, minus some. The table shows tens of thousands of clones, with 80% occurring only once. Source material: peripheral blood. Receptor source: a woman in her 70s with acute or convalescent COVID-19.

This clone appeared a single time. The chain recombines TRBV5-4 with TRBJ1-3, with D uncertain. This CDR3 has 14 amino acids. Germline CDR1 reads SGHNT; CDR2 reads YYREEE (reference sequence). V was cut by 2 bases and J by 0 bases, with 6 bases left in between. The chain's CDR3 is CASSLDNSGNTIYF. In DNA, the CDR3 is TGTGCCAGCAGCTTAGACAACTCTGGAAACACCATATATTTT.

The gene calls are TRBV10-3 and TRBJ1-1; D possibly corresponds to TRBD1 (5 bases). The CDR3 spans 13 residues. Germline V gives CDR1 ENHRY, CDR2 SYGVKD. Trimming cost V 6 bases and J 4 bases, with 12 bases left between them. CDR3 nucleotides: TGTGCCATCAGGAAGGACATTGGCACTGAAGCTTTCTTT. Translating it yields CAIRKDIGTEAFF.

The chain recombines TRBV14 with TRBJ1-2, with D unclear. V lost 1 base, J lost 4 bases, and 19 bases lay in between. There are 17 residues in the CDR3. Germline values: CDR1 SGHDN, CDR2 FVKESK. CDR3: CASSQVSRRSGGYGYTF. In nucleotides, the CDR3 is TGTGCCAGCAGCCAAGTTAGTCGGCGCTCGGGAGGCTATGGCTACACCTTC.

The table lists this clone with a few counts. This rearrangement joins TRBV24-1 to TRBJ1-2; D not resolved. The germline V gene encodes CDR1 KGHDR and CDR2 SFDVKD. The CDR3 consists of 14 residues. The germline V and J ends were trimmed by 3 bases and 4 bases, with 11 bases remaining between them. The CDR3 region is CATSDEGKGYGYTF. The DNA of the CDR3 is TGTGCCACCAGTGATGAGGGAAAGGGCTATGGCTACACCTTC.

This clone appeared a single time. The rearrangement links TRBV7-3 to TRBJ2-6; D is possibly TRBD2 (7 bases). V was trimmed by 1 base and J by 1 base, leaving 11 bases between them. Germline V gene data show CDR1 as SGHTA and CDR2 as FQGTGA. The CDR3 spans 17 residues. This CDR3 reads CASSLIGGPSGANVLTF. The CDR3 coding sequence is TGTGCCAGCAGCTTAATCGGGGGGCCTTCTGGGGCCAACGTCCTGACTTTC.

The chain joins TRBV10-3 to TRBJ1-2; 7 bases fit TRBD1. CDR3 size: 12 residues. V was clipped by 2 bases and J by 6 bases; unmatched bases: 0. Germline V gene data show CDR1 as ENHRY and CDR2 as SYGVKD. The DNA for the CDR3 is TGTGCCATCAGTGAGACAGGGGATGGCTACACCTTC. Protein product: CAISETGDGYTF.

CDR3 coding DNA: TGTGCCAGCAGCTTAGCGCCGCGGCCGGGAACTGAAGCTTTCTTT. It codes for CASSLAPRPGTEAFF. V and J are TRBV7-2 and TRBJ1-1; the D is unclear. Germline-derived CDR1 and CDR2 are SGHTA and FQGNSA. The CDR3 consists of 15 residues. V dropped 0 bases and J dropped 5 bases, with 13 bases sitting between them.

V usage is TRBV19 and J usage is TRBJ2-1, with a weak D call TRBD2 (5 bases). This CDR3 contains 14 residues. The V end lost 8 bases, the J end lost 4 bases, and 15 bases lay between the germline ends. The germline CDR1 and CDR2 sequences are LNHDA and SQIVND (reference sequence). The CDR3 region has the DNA TGTGCCAGTTCAGGCGAGAGCGGTTACAATGAGCAGTTCTTC. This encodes CASSGESGYNEQFF.

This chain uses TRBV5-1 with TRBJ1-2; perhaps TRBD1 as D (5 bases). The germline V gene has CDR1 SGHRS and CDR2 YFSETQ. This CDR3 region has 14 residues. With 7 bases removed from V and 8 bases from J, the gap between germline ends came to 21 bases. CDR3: CASRLDMPSRGYTF. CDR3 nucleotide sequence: TGCGCCAGCCGTCTGGACATGCCTTCGCGGGGCTACACCTTC.

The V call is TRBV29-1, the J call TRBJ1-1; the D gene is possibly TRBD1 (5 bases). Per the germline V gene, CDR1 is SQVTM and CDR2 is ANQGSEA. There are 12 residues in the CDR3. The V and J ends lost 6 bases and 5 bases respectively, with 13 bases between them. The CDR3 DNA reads TGCAGCGTGATGGACATCGAAACTGAAGCTTTCTTT. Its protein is CSVMDIETEAFF.

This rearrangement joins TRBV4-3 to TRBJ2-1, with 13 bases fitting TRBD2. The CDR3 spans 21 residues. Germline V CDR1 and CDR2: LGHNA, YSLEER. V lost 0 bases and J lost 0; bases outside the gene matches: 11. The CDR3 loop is CASSQEAGTSGALSSYNEQFF. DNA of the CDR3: TGCGCCAGCAGCCAAGAAGCCGGGACTAGCGGGGCCTTGAGCTCCTACAATGAGCAGTTCTTC.

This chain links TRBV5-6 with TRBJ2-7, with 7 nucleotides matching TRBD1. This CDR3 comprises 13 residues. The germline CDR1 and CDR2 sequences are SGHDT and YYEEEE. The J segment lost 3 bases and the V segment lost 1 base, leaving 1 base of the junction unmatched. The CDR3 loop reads CASSLRDSYEQYF. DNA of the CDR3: TGTGCCAGCAGCTTGAGGGACAGCTACGAGCAGTACTTC.